A selection of T cell receptor beta chains follows, all from one sample in a study of early T cells in non-severe SARS-CoV-2 infection. MiXCR, applied by TCRdb to the 5' RACE reads, yields one record per CDR3 protein. The data contain roughly 80,000 distinct CDR3 sequences, around 11% of them singletons. The sample in question was whole blood, obtained at baseline. The source is an adult who was a healthcare worker with PCR-confirmed SARS-CoV-2 infection or an uninfected control (not recorded which). Both conserved end residues are part of each CDR3. A D gene is named only where the DNA matches it firmly. Clone size is shown for a subset of rows, as once, few, many or a class of expanded clone.

size: many; J: TRBJ1-6; D: TRBD1; V: TRBV11-1; CDR3: CASSSRDSLISPLHF; DNA: TGTGCCAGCAGCTCCCGGGACAGCCTTATTTCACCCCTCCACTTT
size: .; J: TRBJ1-1; D: .; V: TRBV6-6; CDR3: CASRPRGSKGNTEAFF; DNA: TGTGCCAGCAGACCCAGGGGCTCTAAGGGGAACACTGAAGCTTTCTTT
size: many; J: TRBJ1-2; D: .; V: TRBV14; CDR3: CASSQDAGPYGYTF; DNA: TGTGCCAGCAGCCAAGATGCGGGACCCTATGGCTACACCTTC
size: many; J: TRBJ1-5; D: .; V: TRBV12-5; CDR3: CASGSDGQNQPQHF; DNA: TGTGCTAGTGGTTCGGACGGACAAAATCAGCCCCAGCATTTT
size: many; J: TRBJ1-5; D: .; V: TRBV12-3/TRBV12-4; CDR3: CASTLGDVFNQPQHF; DNA: TGTGCCAGCACCCTGGGGGACGTCTTCAATCAGCCCCAGCATTTT
size: .; J: TRBJ1-5; D: .; V: TRBV27; CDR3: CASRRIRGYFYSNQPQHF; DNA: TGTGCCAGCAGACGTATAAGGGGGTACTTTTATAGCAATCAGCCCCAGCATTTT
size: few; J: TRBJ2-1; D: .; V: TRBV10-3; CDR3: CAISRGQPDEQFF; DNA: TGTGCCATCAGTCGTGGACAACCCGATGAGCAGTTCTTC
size: once; J: TRBJ2-3; D: TRBD2; V: TRBV12-3/TRBV12-4; CDR3: CASITSGTSTYTQYF; DNA: TGTGCCAGCATTACTAGCGGGACTAGCACATATACGCAGTATTTT
size: many; J: TRBJ2-1; D: TRBD2; V: TRBV5-4; CDR3: CASSSAPSGGANEQFF; DNA: TGTGCCAGCAGCTCCGCCCCTAGCGGGGGGGCAAATGAGCAGTTCTTC
size: .; J: TRBJ2-6; D: .; V: TRBV4-3; CDR3: CASSLRVPGANVLTF; DNA: TGCGCCAGCAGCCTCAGGGTGCCCGGGGCCAACGTCCTGACTTTC
size: many; J: TRBJ1-2; D: TRBD1; V: TRBV28; CDR3: CASSPPMTGPNYGYTF; DNA: TGTGCCAGCAGTCCCCCAATGACAGGGCCCAACTATGGCTACACCTTC
size: few; J: TRBJ2-1; D: .; V: TRBV19; CDR3: CASSPRGPRQGGSEQFF; DNA: TGTGCCAGTAGTCCCCGTGGTCCGAGACAGGGCGGGAGTGAGCAGTTCTTC
size: many; J: TRBJ2-7; D: .; V: TRBV27; CDR3: CASSFSGPLGQYF; DNA: TGTGCCAGCAGTTTTAGCGGACCCTTGGGGCAGTACTTC
size: .; J: TRBJ1-1; D: .; V: TRBV29-1; CDR3: CSVDPGDKLNTEAFF; DNA: TGCAGCGTTGATCCTGGTGACAAGTTGAACACTGAAGCTTTCTTT
size: few; J: TRBJ2-5; D: .; V: TRBV15; CDR3: CATQERYQETQYF; DNA: TGTGCCACCCAAGAGAGGTACCAAGAGACCCAGTACTTC
size: many; J: TRBJ1-2; D: .; V: TRBV29-1; CDR3: CSVVGGLGYTF; DNA: TGCAGCGTTGTTGGGGGATTAGGCTACACCTTC
size: few; J: TRBJ2-3; D: .; V: TRBV20-1; CDR3: CSAWTVSTDTQYF; DNA: TGCAGTGCTTGGACAGTTAGCACAGATACGCAGTATTTT
size: many; J: TRBJ2-5; D: TRBD2; V: TRBV11-2; CDR3: CASSLSSGQETQYF; DNA: TGTGCCAGCAGCCTGTCTAGCGGGCAAGAGACCCAGTACTTC
size: .; J: TRBJ2-3; D: .; V: TRBV18; CDR3: CASSPGLGTDTQYF; DNA: TGTGCCAGCTCACCAGGGCTAGGGACAGATACGCAGTATTTT
size: few; J: TRBJ1-1; D: .; V: TRBV5-6; CDR3: CASRFTGHTEAFF; DNA: TGTGCCAGCAGATTCACAGGGCACACTGAAGCTTTCTTT
size: many; J: TRBJ1-5; D: .; V: TRBV9; CDR3: CASSVGQNSNQPQHF; DNA: TGTGCCAGCAGCGTAGGACAGAATAGCAATCAGCCCCAGCATTTT
size: few; J: TRBJ2-7; D: .; V: TRBV5-4; CDR3: CASSLGGSAYEQYF; DNA: TGTGCCAGCAGCTTAGGAGGCTCAGCCTACGAGCAGTACTTC
size: many; J: TRBJ1-6; D: .; V: TRBV6-5; CDR3: CASKPQGSYNSPLHF; DNA: TGTGCCAGCAAACCCCAGGGCTCCTATAATTCACCCCTCCACTTT
size: many; J: TRBJ2-3; D: TRBD2; V: TRBV6-5; CDR3: CAVRGGPDTQYF; DNA: TGTGCCGTGCGGGGGGGCCCCGATACGCAGTATTTT
size: few; J: TRBJ1-3; D: .; V: TRBV20-1; CDR3: CSAPGISGNTIYF; DNA: TGCAGTGCCCCAGGGATCTCTGGAAACACCATATATTTT
size: many; J: TRBJ2-7; D: TRBD1; V: TRBV15; CDR3: CATSLLTGQGHKQYF; DNA: TGTGCCACCAGCCTACTCACGGGACAGGGTCATAAGCAGTACTTC
size: many; J: TRBJ2-7; D: TRBD2; V: TRBV7-2; CDR3: CASSLTSGPYEQYF; DNA: TGTGCCAGCAGCTTGACTAGCGGGCCCTACGAGCAGTACTTC
size: .; J: TRBJ1-2; D: .; V: TRBV9; CDR3: CASSPTGGGYGYTF; DNA: TGTGCCAGCAGCCCTACCGGGGGCGGCTATGGCTACACCTTC
size: few; J: TRBJ2-3; D: .; V: TRBV14; CDR3: CASSHQHYPKSTDTQYF; DNA: TGTGCCAGCAGCCATCAACACTATCCCAAAAGCACAGATACGCAGTATTTT
size: .; J: TRBJ1-3; D: TRBD1; V: TRBV20-1; CDR3: CSAHRAAGQGNTIYF; DNA: TGCAGTGCTCACCGTGCGGCGGGACAGGGAAACACCATATATTTT
size: .; J: TRBJ2-5; D: .; V: TRBV18; CDR3: CASSPSRQETQYF; DNA: TGTGCCAGCTCACCATCTAGACAAGAGACCCAGTACTTC
size: many; J: TRBJ2-7; D: .; V: TRBV25-1; CDR3: CASSEGMFGLPGISIHEQYF; DNA: TGTGCCAGCAGTGAGGGTATGTTTGGTCTCCCTGGGATTAGTATTCACGAGCAGTACTTC
size: .; J: TRBJ2-3; D: .; V: TRBV7-2; CDR3: CASGLRGRSTDTQYF; DNA: TGTGCCAGCGGTCTGCGGGGCCGTAGCACAGATACGCAGTATTTT
size: few; J: TRBJ2-1; D: .; V: TRBV4-1; CDR3: CASSQAEIRLYNEQFF; DNA: TGCGCCAGCAGCCAAGCAGAGATCCGACTTTACAATGAGCAGTTCTTC
size: few; J: TRBJ1-4; D: TRBD1; V: TRBV28; CDR3: CASGQGSEKLFF; DNA: TGTGCCAGTGGACAGGGGAGTGAAAAACTGTTTTTT
size: .; J: TRBJ2-2; D: .; V: TRBV28; CDR3: CASSSPLSRGRTGELFF; DNA: TGTGCCAGCAGTTCCCCTCTCTCCAGGGGCCGAACCGGGGAGCTGTTTTTT
size: .; J: TRBJ1-1; D: .; V: TRBV7-8; CDR3: CATRRAANTEAFF; DNA: TGTGCCACTAGGAGGGCGGCGAACACTGAAGCTTTCTTT
size: .; J: TRBJ2-7; D: .; V: TRBV6-6; CDR3: CASSYGRYEQYF; DNA: TGTGCCAGCAGTTACGGGAGGTACGAGCAGTACTTC
size: few; J: TRBJ2-3; D: .; V: TRBV12-3/TRBV12-4; CDR3: CASRLGDFTDTQYF; DNA: TGTGCCAGCAGACTCGGGGATTTCACAGATACGCAGTATTTT
size: few; J: TRBJ1-2; D: .; V: TRBV28; CDR3: CASSLRRYGYTF; DNA: TGTGCCAGCAGTCTCAGGAGGTATGGCTACACCTTC
size: few; J: TRBJ2-1; D: .; V: TRBV4-1; CDR3: CASSQESNEQFF; DNA: TGCGCCAGCAGCCAAGAAAGTAATGAGCAGTTCTTC
size: many; J: TRBJ1-5; D: .; V: TRBV7-8; CDR3: CASSSPPGALAQHF; DNA: TGTGCCAGCAGCTCGCCCCCGGGGGCATTGGCCCAGCATTTT
size: .; J: TRBJ1-6; D: .; V: TRBV28; CDR3: CASRTRGLSPLHF; DNA: TGTGCCAGCAGGACCCGGGGCCTCTCACCCCTCCACTTT
size: many; J: TRBJ2-3; D: .; V: TRBV7-6; CDR3: CASSPNLGGPTDTQYF; DNA: TGTGCCAGCAGTCCAAATTTGGGGGGACCCACAGATACGCAGTATTTT
size: many; J: TRBJ2-1; D: TRBD2; V: TRBV28; CDR3: CASLGSGGSSYNEQFF; DNA: TGTGCCAGCCTGGGTAGCGGGGGGAGCTCCTACAATGAGCAGTTCTTC
size: many; J: TRBJ2-3; D: .; V: TRBV12-3/TRBV12-4; CDR3: CASSSSDRRTDTQYF; DNA: TGTGCCAGCAGTTCTTCAGACAGGCGCACAGATACGCAGTATTTT
size: many; J: TRBJ1-1; D: .; V: TRBV18; CDR3: CASSPSAGEVTEAFF; DNA: TGTGCCAGCTCACCATCGGCTGGGGAGGTCACTGAAGCTTTCTTT